A single sample gave rise to the 8 T cell receptor beta chains below, sequenced in a study of neurological immune-mediated disorders. From the 5' RACE reads, TCRdb called clonotypes with MiXCR, one entry per CDR3 protein. The table lists more than 50,000 distinct CDR3 sequences, more than 3% of them singletons, with 7.1% in the top ten. The sequenced sample was PBMCs. The receptors come from a woman aged 55-69 years with multiple sclerosis.

This clonotype was counted many times. This sequence joins TRBV5-1 and TRBJ1-1, with 10 bases that match TRBD1. This CDR3 contains 14 residues. CDR1 and CDR2 (germline): SGHRS, YFSETQ. The V gene end was trimmed by 7 bases and the J gene end by 1 base; junction bases not matched to a gene: 4. DNA of the CDR3: TGCGCCAGCCAGCGACAGGGGGCGAACACTGAAGCTTTCTTT. As protein: CASQRQGANTEAFF.

This clonotype came up many times. The genes are TRBV5-1 and TRBJ2-3, with D perhaps TRBD1 (5 bases). V lost 6 bases to trimming and J lost 1 base, with 12 bases between them. The CDR3 covers 14 residues. The germline V gene has CDR1 SGHRS and CDR2 YFSETQ. CDR3 sequence reads: CASNVAQGTDTQYF. The CDR3 DNA reads TGCGCCAGCAACGTGGCACAGGGCACAGATACGCAGTATTTT.

This clonotype was seen ten or more times. The chain recombines TRBV3-1 with TRBJ2-5; 8 bases line up with TRBD2. The V and J ends lost 2 bases and 5 bases, in that order; junction bases with no gene match: 7. Looked up from germline, CDR1 is LGHDT and CDR2 is YNNKEL (reference sequence). There are 15 residues in the CDR3. The CDR3 DNA reads TGTGCCAGCAGCCAAACGGGGGGGCCTCACGAGACCCAGTACTTC. It specifies CASSQTGGPHETQYF.

There are many counts of this clonotype. The V call is TRBV20-1, the J call TRBJ2-1; TRBD1 or TRBD2 may be the D gene (5 bases each). V lost 1 base and J 9 bases, leaving 19 bases between the germline ends. Germline CDR1 is DFQATT and CDR2 is SNEGSKA (reference sequence). CDR3 length: 15 amino acids. The CDR3 DNA reads TGCAGTGCTAGAGGGGGGATTTTGGGATCGGGTGAGCAGTTCTTC. This gives the protein CSARGGILGSGEQFF.

This clonotype has at least ten counts. V and J are TRBV20-1 and TRBJ1-5; D perhaps matches TRBD1 (6 bases). Germline V CDR1 and CDR2: DFQATT, SNEGSKA (reference sequence). Trimming shortened V by 6 bases and J by 6 bases, and 27 bases separated the two germline ends. CDR3 length equals 17 residues. DNA of the CDR3: TGCAGTGCCCAAATGGGGGCGGGACACGAGTTCCCTCAGCCCCAGCATTTT. Translation gives CSAQMGAGHEFPQPQHF.

This clonotype was counted many times. The chain is built from TRBV7-2 and TRBJ1-5, with 7 bases aligning to TRBD1. Looked up from germline, CDR1 is SGHTA and CDR2 is FQGNSA. Unmatched junction bases numbered 3, after V lost 3 bases and J lost 7 bases. There are 13 residues in the CDR3. This CDR3 reads CASSFRQGQPQHF. The CDR3 DNA follows: TGTGCCAGCAGCTTTCGACAGGGACAGCCCCAGCATTTT.

The sample holds many counts of this clonotype. The chain recombines TRBV5-1 with TRBJ2-1, with 9 bases fitting TRBD2. Germline loops: CDR1 SGHRS, CDR2 YFSETQ. The CDR3 covers 15 residues. V trimming: 0 bases; J trimming: 5 bases; junction bases outside the gene matches: 3. This chain's CDR3 is CASSLGLAAHNEQFF. The CDR3 nucleotides read TGCGCCAGCAGCTTGGGACTAGCGGCCCACAATGAGCAGTTCTTC. The full variable domain, its missing parts supplied by reference TRBV5-1 and TRBJ2-1, is KAGVTQTPRYLIKTRGQQVTLSCSPISGHRSVSWYQQTPGQGLQFLFEYFSETQRNKGNFPGRFSGRQFSNSRSEMNVSTLELGDSALYLCASSLGLAAHNEQFFGPGTRLTVL.

There are many counts of this clonotype. CDR3 in DNA: TGCAGTGCTCTCAGGACCCGAGGGGCCCGCACAGATACGCAGTATTTT. Protein product: CSALRTRGARTDTQYF. J is TRBJ2-3 and V is TRBV20-1; D could derive from TRBD1 or TRBD2 (5 bases each). Trimming left V 5 bases short and J 1 base short, with 19 bases between. Germline V gene lookup returns CDR1 DFQATT and CDR2 SNEGSKA (reference sequence). The CDR3 length is 16 residues.